This T cell receptor beta chain was identified during a study of T cell changes during pregnancy in multiple sclerosis. Clones were read by immunoSEQ multiplex PCR, and TCRdb kept only the in-frame ones, dropping some. The sample lists about 85,000 clones, roughly 90% seen once, with 2.5% to 3% in the top ten. The CDR3 extends over 17 amino acids. The V and J ends lost 4 bases and 6 bases, in that order; junction bases with no gene match: 16. Germline CDR1 and CDR2: PRHDT and FYEKMQ (reference sequence). This specimen was peripheral blood, taken in the first trimester of pregnancy. V gene TRBV13 combines with J gene TRBJ1-1; 8 bases map to TRBD1. This TCR was sampled from a female donor with multiple sclerosis, enrolled in a pregnancy study. CDR3: CASSSPGQEIFRAEAFF. For the CDR3, the DNA is TGTGCCAGCAGCTCGCCGGGACAGGAAATTTTTCGCGCTGAAGCTTTCTTT.